This is a list of T cell receptor beta chains from one sample in a study of cytomegalovirus exposure and HLA in healthy donors. Assay used: immunoSEQ multiplex PCR; TCRdb lists only in-frame clones, some missing. The data hold 160,000 or so clones, with roughly 80% observed a single time. Sequenced input: PBMCs. The source is a woman in her twenties or thirties in good health and CMV-seronegative. The CDR3 runs from the conserved cysteine through the conserved F or W. D genes are given only for firm matches. Only part of the rows carry a size: once, few, many, or a class if the clone is expanded.

TRBV11-2,TRBD1,16,TRBJ2-1,NA,CASSITGDGGYNEQFF,TGTGCCAGCAGCATCACAGGGGATGGAGGCTACAATGAGCAGTTCTTC
TRBV4-1,TRBD2,18,TRBJ2-1,NA,CASSQGALVSGGYNEQFF,TGCGCCAGCAGCCAAGGGGCTTTGGTGAGCGGGGGCTACAATGAGCAGTTCTTC
TRBV7-2,NA,14,TRBJ2-7,NA,CASSSSTGSYEQYF,TGTGCCAGCAGCTCTTCGACTGGCTCCTACGAGCAGTACTTC
TRBV6-5,NA,16,TRBJ2-7,NA,CASSYSMSGELHEQYF,TGTGCCAGCAGTTACTCGATGTCCGGGGAACTTCACGAGCAGTACTTC
TRBV5-3,NA,19,TRBJ1-4,NA,CARSLGGEVDSGTNEKLFF,TGTGCCAGAAGCTTGGGGGGGGAAGTGGATTCTGGAACTAATGAAAAACTGTTTTTT
TRBV7-9,NA,16,TRBJ1-6,NA,CASSVGQNSYNSPLHF,TGTGCCAGCAGCGTAGGCCAGAACTCCTATAATTCACCCCTCCACTTT
TRBV30,NA,14,TRBJ2-7,NA,CAWSVRGIIYEQYF,TGTGCCTGGAGTGTACGGGGTATTATCTACGAGCAGTACTTC
TRBV28,NA,14,TRBJ1-3,few,CASSFGGVGNTIYF,TGTGCCAGCAGTTTTGGAGGGGTTGGAAACACCATATATTTT
TRBV27,NA,15,TRBJ2-3,few,CASSQPAGLVDTQYF,TGTGCCAGCAGCCAGCCCGCGGGTTTAGTTGATACGCAGTATTTT
TRBV25-1,TRBD1,14,TRBJ1-2,NA,CASSDGQGNYGYTF,TGTGCCAGCAGTGATGGACAGGGGAACTATGGCTACACCTTC
TRBV7-2,NA,16,TRBJ1-2,NA,CASSLGGGFFGYGYTF,TGTGCCAGCAGCTTAGGGGGGGGATTTTTTGGCTATGGCTACACCTTC
TRBV11-3,TRBD2,14,TRBJ2-5,NA,CASSSRGGRETQYF,TGTGCCAGCAGCTCGCGGGGGGGCCGAGAGACCCAGTACTTC
TRBV19,TRBD1,15,TRBJ1-2,NA,CASLPVTGVRYGYTF,TGTGCCAGTCTACCCGTTACAGGGGTTAGGTATGGCTACACCTTC
TRBV5-5,TRBD2,17,TRBJ2-5,NA,CASNPNRGGGHQETQYF,TGTGCCAGCAACCCCAATCGGGGCGGGGGGCACCAAGAGACCCAGTACTTC
TRBV5-1,TRBD1,15,TRBJ2-1,NA,CASSSGQGAYNEQFF,TGCGCCAGCAGCTCGGGACAGGGAGCCTACAATGAGCAGTTCTTC
TRBV14,TRBD2,14,TRBJ2-5,NA,CASSPKRGEETQYF,TGTGCCAGCAGCCCTAAGCGGGGGGAAGAGACCCAGTACTTC
TRBV9,NA,12,TRBJ2-1,NA,CASSPTYNEQFF,TGTGCCAGCAGCCCCACCTACAATGAGCAGTTCTTC
TRBV6-5,NA,16,TRBJ2-5,NA,CASSYSRGKGQETQYF,TGTGCCAGCAGTTACTCGAGAGGCAAGGGGCAAGAGACCCAGTACTTC
TRBV7-8,NA,13,TRBJ2-7,NA,CASSLAGGSGQYF,TGTGCCAGCAGCTTAGCTGGTGGCTCGGGGCAGTACTTC
TRBV2,NA,11,TRBJ2-1,many,CASSARAEQFF,TGTGCCAGCAGTGCTAGAGCTGAGCAGTTCTTC
TRBV7-9,TRBD2,15,TRBJ2-1,few,CASSLSGGLNNEQFF,TGTGCCAGCAGCCTTAGCGGGGGCTTGAACAATGAGCAGTTCTTC
TRBV7-9,NA,15,TRBJ1-6,NA,CASSLRQGINSPLHF,TGTGCCAGCAGCTTAAGGCAGGGGATTAATTCACCCCTCCACTTT
TRBV25-1,NA,13,TRBJ2-1,NA,CASSETGFNEQFF,TGTGCCAGCAGTGAGACCGGGTTCAATGAGCAGTTCTTC
TRBV25-1,TRBD2,14,TRBJ2-2,NA,CASSVGGITGELFF,TGTGCCAGCAGTGTCGGGGGGATCACCGGGGAGCTGTTTTTT
TRBV9,TRBD1,19,TRBJ1-1,NA,CASSTGTGFAGVSNTEAFF,TGTGCCAGCAGCACCGGGACAGGGTTCGCAGGGGTGTCGAACACTGAAGCTTTCTTT
TRBV2,NA,13,TRBJ2-1,NA,CASNQGSYNEQFF,TGTGCCAGCAATCAGGGCTCCTACAATGAGCAGTTCTTC
TRBV27,TRBD1,13,TRBJ1-6,NA,CASSDRVGSPLHF,TGTGCCAGCAGCGACAGGGTAGGTTCACCCCTCCACTTT
TRBV7-2,NA,15,TRBJ1-2,NA,CASSPGTEKNYGYTF,TGTGCCAGCAGCCCCGGTACAGAAAAAAACTATGGCTACACCTTC
TRBV2,NA,14,TRBJ1-1,few,CASSEVGGDTEAFF,TGTGCCAGCAGTGAGGTAGGTGGAGACACTGAAGCTTTCTTT